The clone carrying this TCR beta chain appeared once. CDR1 and CDR2 (germline): SGHTA, FQGNSA. The CDR3 covers 16 residues. With 1 base clipped from V and 7 bases from J, the junction kept 5 bases outside the gene matches. The sample belongs to a study of blood T cell repertoires in COVID-19. Clones were sequenced by immunoSEQ multiplex PCR, and TCRdb holds only the in-frame ones, with some missing. The repertoire holds 200,000 to 300,000 clones, with approximately 90% as singletons. The rearrangement joins TRBV7-2 to TRBJ2-3; 13 positions match TRBD2. The clonotype comes from a man aged 40-49 years who had recovered from COVID-19. The sequencing input was PBMCs or T cells enriched from blood (not recorded which). The CDR3 loop is CASSLETSGGANTQYF. CDR3 nucleotide sequence: TGTGCCAGCAGCTTAGAAACTAGCGGGGGGGCGAATACGCAGTATTTT. Full variable domain (missing parts from reference TRBV7-2 and TRBJ2-3): GAGVSQSPSNKVTEKGKDVELRCDPISGHTALYWYRQSLGQGLEFLIYFQGNSAPDKSGLPSDRFSAERTGGSVSTLTIQRTQQEDSAVYLCASSLETSGGANTQYFGPGTRLTVL.